This T cell receptor (beta chain) derives from a study of Graves' ophthalmopathy and Graves' hyperthyroidism. V trimming: 3 bases; J trimming: 2 bases; junction bases outside the gene matches: 4. Germline CDR1 and CDR2: DFQATT and SNEGSKA (reference sequence). The CDR3 length is 14 residues. RNA transcripts served as template for amplifying TCR beta CDR3 sequences. RT-PCR with HTBI primers came first, then second-round multiplex PCR. A single record per CDR3 protein comes from TCRdb applying MiXCR to the multiplex PCR reads. Among 560,000 or so distinct CDR3 sequences listed, about two fifths were seen once. Patients newly diagnosed with hyperthyroidism, under 2 months' duration, were aged 18 to 65, the study reports.

The receptor was isolated from an adult man with Graves' hyperthyroidism. V gene TRBV20-1 combines with J gene TRBJ2-3; the match to TRBD2 covers 8 bases. The sequencing sample was made of peripheral blood or thyroid tissue (not recorded which). The CDR3 region is CSASIGRATDTQYF. The CDR3 coding sequence is TGCAGTGCTAGTATCGGGAGGGCCACAGATACGCAGTATTTT.